This T cell receptor beta chain was captured by sequencing in a study of blood T cell repertoires in COVID-19. As for the study in general: The origin of the acute and convalescent COVID-19 samples was the United States, Italy and Spain. T cells, B-cell-depleted T cells, or PBMCs provided the cDNA or gDNA that served as material.

V trimming: 2 bases; J trimming: 5 bases; junction bases outside the gene matches: 6. Germline values: CDR1 SGHTA, CDR2 FQGTGA. The CDR3 contains 16 residues. Seattle researchers signed up patients amid active infection and tracked them longitudinally. As processed by the authors: Estimated nucleated cell counts came from reference gene primer amplification. Assay: immunoSEQ multiplex PCR; the TCRdb copy retains only in-frame clones and omits some. The V and J calls and clone size are taken from that table; D and trimming were inferred from the DNA. The table has fewer than 100,000 clones, about 82% seen once; the top ten hold roughly 8.9%.

The TCR originated in a man aged 50-60 years with COVID-19, enrolled during active disease. The genes are TRBV7-3 and TRBJ2-1, with 10 bases identical to TRBD1. Sequencing used peripheral blood. This CDR3 is CASSLVPGQGNNEQFF. The CDR3 bases are TGTGCCAGCAGCTTAGTACCGGGACAGGGGAACAATGAGCAGTTCTTC.